The 30 T cell receptor beta chains listed next were all sequenced from one sample in a study of PD-L1 blockade in urothelial cancer. The data were produced by immunoSEQ multiplex PCR, yet TCRdb's version contains in-frame clones alone and is incomplete. The table lists some 110,000 clones, about 91% of them singletons. Stated time point: peripheral blood 6 weeks after treatment start. The sample was PBMCs, taken around atezolizumab (anti-PD-L1) treatment. Source of these receptors: a man aged 55 to 70 with urothelial cancer.

The chain employs TRBV5-1 and TRBJ2-2; D possibly corresponds to TRBD1 (5 bases). Germline V gene sequence: CDR1 SGHRS, CDR2 YFSETQ. The V gene lost 4 bases and the J gene lost 0 bases, with 13 bases spanning the gap. CDR3 length: 16 residues. CDR3 region: CASSRVTGANTGELFF. The DNA for the CDR3 is TGCGCCAGCAGCCGGGTAACAGGCGCGAACACCGGGGAGCTGTTTTTT.

V is TRBV7-2 and J is TRBJ2-5; 8 bases are a match to TRBD2. Germline CDR1 SGHTA, CDR2 FQGNSA. The CDR3 runs to 15 residues. With V trimmed by 5 bases and J by 4 bases, 9 bases remained unmatched. Written as DNA, the CDR3 is TGTGCCAGCAGCCAACGGCGGGGGGCCGGAGAGACCCAGTACTTC. The encoded protein is CASSQRRGAGETQYF.

The rearrangement links TRBV5-6 to TRBJ2-7; possible D gene TRBD1, 5 bases. The length of the CDR3 is 14 residues. The germline V and J ends were trimmed by 1 base and 1 base, with 9 bases remaining between them. From germline, CDR1 is SGHDT and CDR2 YYEEEE. CDR3 coding DNA: TGTGCCAGCAGCTTGCTCTCAGGGTCCTACGAGCAGTACTTC. Residues: CASSLLSGSYEQYF. The full variable domain, its missing parts supplied by reference TRBV5-6 and TRBJ2-7, is DAGVTQSPTHLIKTRGQQVTLRCSPKSGHDTVSWYQQALGQGPQFIFQYYEEEERQRGNFPDRFSGHQFPNYSSELNVNALLLGDSALYLCASSLLSGSYEQYFGPGTRLTVT.

The gene calls are TRBV18 and TRBJ1-2; 7 bases fit TRBD1. The J segment lost 6 bases and the V segment lost 5 bases, leaving 6 bases of the junction unmatched. Germline V gene data show CDR1 as KGHSH and CDR2 as LQKENI. The CDR3 covers 13 residues. As DNA, the CDR3 is TGTGCCAGCTCAGAGGGGGCGCAGGATGGCTACACCTTC. As protein: CASSEGAQDGYTF.

The genes are TRBV18 and TRBJ2-7; no firm D call. Trimming took off 5 bases at V and 0 bases at J, with 11 bases between the two ends. Germline V gene sequence: CDR1 KGHSH, CDR2 LQKENI. There are 14 residues in the CDR3. CDR3 residues: CASSAGLSSYEQYF. For the CDR3, the DNA is TGTGCCAGCTCAGCCGGTTTGAGCTCCTACGAGCAGTACTTC. The complete variable domain, with remaining parts taken from reference TRBV18 and TRBJ2-7, reads NAGVMQNPRHLVRRRGQEARLRCSPMKGHSHVYWYRQLPEEGLKFMVYLQKENIIDESGMPKERFSAEFPKEGPSILRIQQVVRGDSAAYFCASSAGLSSYEQYFGPGTRLTVT.

The chain joins TRBV7-2 to TRBJ2-7; 16 nucleotides align to TRBD2. The CDR3 is 19 residues long. V dropped 5 bases and J dropped 6; count of bases not matched to a gene: 16. CDR1 and CDR2 from the germline V gene are SGHTA and FQGNSA. CDR3 nucleotides: TGTGCCAGCAGCGCACAATCCACCGGGACTAGCGGGGGGGCCTTCGAGCAGTACTTC. Translating gives CASSAQSTGTSGGAFEQYF. Complete variable domain (other parts from reference TRBV7-2 and TRBJ2-7): GAGVSQSPSNKVTEKGKDVELRCDPISGHTALYWYRQSLGQGLEFLIYFQGNSAPDKSGLPSDRFSAERTGGSVSTLTIQRTQQEDSAVYLCASSAQSTGTSGGAFEQYFGPGTRLTVT.

V gene TRBV4-2 combines with J gene TRBJ2-2; 8 bases align to TRBD1. The V and J ends lost 4 bases and 2 bases, in that order; junction bases with no gene match: 12. Germline V CDR1 and CDR2: LGHNA, YNFKEQ. The CDR3 runs to 18 residues. The CDR3 region is CASSPKGQARHNTGELFF. For the CDR3, the DNA is TGTGCCAGCAGCCCAAAGGGACAGGCACGCCATAACACCGGGGAGCTGTTTTTT.

The chain links TRBV28 to TRBJ2-7; possibly TRBD1 for D (6 bases). Looked up from germline, CDR1 is MDHEN and CDR2 is SYDVKM. The CDR3 covers 13 residues. V lost 7 bases and J 2 bases, leaving 12 bases between the germline ends. As DNA, the CDR3 is TGTGCCAGCATCAGGGGCAGACCCTACGAGCAGTACTTC. This sequence encodes CASIRGRPYEQYF.

This chain uses TRBV7-8 with TRBJ1-1, with TRBD1 matching 8 bases. CDR1 and CDR2 (germline): SGHVS, FQNEAQ. The CDR3 is 14 amino acids. V was clipped by 6 bases and J by 4 bases; unmatched bases: 7. The CDR3 loop is CASSANRGSTEAFF. The DNA of the CDR3 is TGTGCCAGCAGTGCCAACAGGGGGAGCACTGAAGCTTTCTTT.

The V gene is TRBV7-8, the J gene TRBJ2-5; D perhaps matches TRBD2 (6 bases). Trimming pared 5 bases from V and 1 base from J, leaving 11 bases between. Germline V lookup: CDR1 SGHVS, CDR2 FQNEAQ. The CDR3 is 14 amino acids. CDR3 residues: CASSAGLPQETQYF. DNA of the CDR3: TGTGCCAGCAGCGCGGGACTTCCCCAAGAGACCCAGTACTTC.

The chain uses TRBV6-6 and TRBJ2-1, with a possible D match to TRBD2 (6 bases). Trimming removed 7 bases from V and 6 bases from J, with 22 bases in between. The CDR3 consists of 16 residues. Looked up from germline, CDR1 is MNHNY and CDR2 is SVGAGI (reference sequence). The CDR3 protein is CASTQARVSGVNEQFF. The CDR3 region has the DNA TGTGCCAGCACCCAAGCTCGAGTTTCGGGGGTCAATGAGCAGTTCTTC.

This CDR3 is CASSVPGLARTDTQYF. As DNA, the CDR3 is TGTGCCAGTTCGGTTCCGGGACTAGCACGCACAGATACGCAGTATTTT. This chain uses TRBV28 with TRBJ2-3, with 9 positions matching TRBD2. V gave up 9 bases and J gave up 1 base; unmatched junction bases: 11. There are 16 residues in the CDR3. Germline CDR1 reads MDHEN; CDR2 reads SYDVKM.

This chain connects TRBV10-3 to TRBJ2-7; TRBD1 aligns across 8 bases. CDR3 length: 14 amino acids. Germline V gene sequence: CDR1 ENHRY, CDR2 SYGVKD. The J segment lost 9 bases and the V segment lost 3 bases, leaving 10 bases of the junction unmatched. The CDR3 coding sequence is TGTGCCATCAGTGACCAAGGGGGACAGGCTGGGCAGTACTTC. Translation: CAISDQGGQAGQYF.

The J gene is TRBJ1-1, the V gene TRBV27, with 7 bases lining up with TRBD1. In germline, CDR1 is MNHEY, CDR2 SMNVEV (reference sequence). This CDR3 region has 15 residues. The V and J ends lost 6 bases and 0 bases, in that order; junction bases with no gene match: 7. The CDR3 spells CASSPGQHMNTEAFF. The CDR3 nucleotides are TGTGCCAGCAGCCCGGGACAGCATATGAACACTGAAGCTTTCTTT.

The V call is TRBV28, the J call TRBJ1-2, with 9 bases that match TRBD1. V trimming: 2 bases; J trimming: 4 bases; junction bases outside the gene matches: 14. The CDR3 has 18 amino acids. Germline V gene sequence: CDR1 MDHEN, CDR2 SYDVKM. CDR3 loop: CASSLEDWTGVMVYGYTF. The CDR3 bases are TGTGCCAGCAGTTTAGAGGACTGGACAGGGGTAATGGTCTATGGCTACACCTTC.

The chain couples TRBV5-4 to TRBJ2-3; tentative D call: TRBD1 (6 bases). Trimming took off 6 bases at V and 4 bases at J, with 15 bases between the two ends. From germline, CDR1 is SGHNT and CDR2 YYREEE (reference sequence). CDR3 length: 14 residues. CDR3 DNA: TGTGCCAGCACCTCCTCCCAGGGGCCAGATACGCAGTATTTT. It specifies CASTSSQGPDTQYF.

The chain joins TRBV5-1 to TRBJ1-1, with D possibly being TRBD1 (5 bases). With 0 bases removed from V and 3 bases from J, the gap between germline ends came to 12 bases. Germline lookup yields CDR1 SGHRS and CDR2 YFSETQ. The CDR3 extends over 15 amino acids. In DNA, the CDR3 is TGCGCCAGCAGCTTGGATTTGGGGGGGGACACTGAAGCTTTCTTT. Translating it yields CASSLDLGGDTEAFF.

J is TRBJ2-3 and V is TRBV5-4, with a tentative D call TRBD1 (5 bases). V was clipped by 7 bases and J by 0 bases, with 12 bases between them. This CDR3 contains 14 residues. Germline V gene sequence: CDR1 SGHNT, CDR2 YYREEE (reference sequence). The CDR3 nucleotides are TGTGCCAGCGGGAAGGGGCGGAGCACAGATACGCAGTATTTT. Protein product: CASGKGRSTDTQYF.

The J gene is TRBJ1-2, the V gene TRBV6-5; TRBD1 matches 7 bases. CDR3 size: 12 residues. V shed 5 bases and J 5 bases; nucleotides not matched to a gene: 2. Germline V gene lookup returns CDR1 MNHEY and CDR2 SVGAGI. CDR3 residues: CASSNRGYGYTF. The CDR3 DNA is TGTGCCAGCAGTAACAGGGGTTATGGCTACACCTTC.

CDR3 in DNA: TGTGCCAGTCGGGACAGGGAGTATAGCAATCAGCCCCAGCATTTT. Protein sequence: CASRDREYSNQPQHF. The V call is TRBV2, the J call TRBJ1-5, with 9 positions matching TRBD1. After removal of 9 bases from V and 0 bases from J, the junction contained 6 bases not matched to a gene. Germline V gene lookup returns CDR1 SNHLY and CDR2 FYNNEI. The CDR3 runs to 15 residues.

This sequence joins TRBV28 and TRBJ2-2; tentatively, D is TRBD1 (6 bases). CDR3 length: 13 residues. Germline V lookup: CDR1 MDHEN, CDR2 SYDVKM. The V and J ends lost 7 bases and 5 bases respectively, with 11 bases between them. The DNA of the CDR3 is TGTGCCAGCATGGACAGCTCTACCGGGGAGCTGTTTTTT. Protein sequence: CASMDSSTGELFF.

The rearrangement uses TRBV27 and TRBJ2-1; D gene uncertain. Germline loops: CDR1 MNHEY, CDR2 SMNVEV (reference sequence). The CDR3 is 13 residues long. The ends were cut back, 6 bases at V and 5 bases at J, with 11 bases in the middle. Written as DNA, the CDR3 is TGTGCCAGCAGCCGGGTGCGTAACAATGAGCAGTTCTTC. This codes for CASSRVRNNEQFF.

The rearrangement joins TRBV9 to TRBJ2-1; 7 bases map to TRBD1. Germline V lookup: CDR1 SGDLS, CDR2 YYNGEE. With 6 bases clipped from V and 7 bases from J, the junction kept 16 bases outside the gene matches. There are 16 residues in the CDR3. CDR3 sequence reads: CASTSRGTGVENEQFF. CDR3 coding DNA: TGTGCCAGCACCTCGAGGGGAACAGGGGTCGAAAATGAGCAGTTCTTC.

The rearrangement links TRBV4-2 to TRBJ2-7; D gene uncertain. V lost 0 bases and J lost 3, with 9 bases in between. The germline gives CDR1 LGHNA, CDR2 YNFKEQ. This CDR3 is built from 14 residues. CDR3 amino acids: CASSQESLNYEQYF. The CDR3, as DNA: TGTGCCAGCAGCCAAGAGTCTCTTAACTACGAGCAGTACTTC.

The chain links TRBV19 to TRBJ2-7; tentative D call: TRBD2 (6 bases). Trimming removed 9 bases at V and 5 bases at J, with 14 bases between. The CDR3 is 12 amino acids. Germline CDR1 reads LNHDA; CDR2 reads SQIVND (reference sequence). The CDR3 protein is CASQYRRDEQYF. The CDR3 region has the DNA TGTGCCAGCCAGTATCGGAGGGACGAGCAGTACTTC.

This clone is a singleton in its sample. The chain recombines TRBV5-4 with TRBJ2-2; 10 nucleotides agree with TRBD2. V lost 4 bases to trimming and J lost 7 bases; unmatched junction nucleotides: 7. The CDR3 consists of 15 residues. Per the germline V gene, CDR1 is SGHNT and CDR2 is YYREEE (reference sequence). The CDR3 sequence: CASSSGRALSGELFF. For the CDR3, the DNA is TGTGCCAGCAGCAGCGGGAGGGCCTTGAGCGGGGAGCTGTTTTTT.

A few counts support this clone. The chain has TRBV19 and TRBJ1-2; D is perhaps TRBD1 (6 bases). The CDR3 consists of 14 residues. V lost 7 bases and J lost 4, with 16 bases in between. Germline lookup yields CDR1 LNHDA and CDR2 SQIVND (reference sequence). CDR3 sequence (DNA): TGTGCCAGTACCCCATCAAGGGGGATCTATGGCTACACCTTC. Amino acid sequence: CASTPSRGIYGYTF.

The chain carries TRBV7-6 and TRBJ1-1, with a weak D call TRBD1 (6 bases). The CDR3 sequence is 16 residues long. Germline V gene lookup returns CDR1 SGHVS and CDR2 FNYEAQ. With 7 bases removed from V and 0 bases from J, the gap between germline ends came to 18 bases. CDR3 bases: TGTGCCAGCACCCGGGGTGGACCAGGGGTGAACACTGAAGCTTTCTTT. This codes for CASTRGGPGVNTEAFF.

CDR3 nucleotides: TGTGCCAGCAGCTATTCTAGCGGGGGTCCCGGGGAGCTGTTTTTT. Encoded protein: CASSYSSGGPGELFF. J is TRBJ2-2 and V is TRBV5-4; TRBD2 aligns across 10 bases. V lost 3 bases, J lost 6 bases, and 5 bases stayed unmatched. In germline, CDR1 is SGHNT, CDR2 YYREEE (reference sequence). This CDR3 comprises 15 residues.

In DNA, the CDR3 is TGTGCCAGTAGTGCAAGGGACAGGGAAGCAGAGACCCAGTACTTC. Its protein product is CASSARDREAETQYF. The J gene is TRBJ2-5, the V gene TRBV19, with 9 nucleotides matching TRBD1. Germline lookup yields CDR1 LNHDA and CDR2 SQIVND (reference sequence). Losses at the gene ends were 5 bases for V and 4 bases for J; bases not matched to a gene: 8. The CDR3 sequence is 15 residues long. The complete variable domain, with remaining parts taken from reference TRBV19 and TRBJ2-5, reads DGGITQSPKYLFRKEGQNVTLSCEQNLNHDAMYWYRQDPGQGLRLIYYSQIVNDFQKGDIAEGYSVSREKKESFPLTVTSAQKNPTAFYLCASSARDREAETQYFGPGTRLLVL.